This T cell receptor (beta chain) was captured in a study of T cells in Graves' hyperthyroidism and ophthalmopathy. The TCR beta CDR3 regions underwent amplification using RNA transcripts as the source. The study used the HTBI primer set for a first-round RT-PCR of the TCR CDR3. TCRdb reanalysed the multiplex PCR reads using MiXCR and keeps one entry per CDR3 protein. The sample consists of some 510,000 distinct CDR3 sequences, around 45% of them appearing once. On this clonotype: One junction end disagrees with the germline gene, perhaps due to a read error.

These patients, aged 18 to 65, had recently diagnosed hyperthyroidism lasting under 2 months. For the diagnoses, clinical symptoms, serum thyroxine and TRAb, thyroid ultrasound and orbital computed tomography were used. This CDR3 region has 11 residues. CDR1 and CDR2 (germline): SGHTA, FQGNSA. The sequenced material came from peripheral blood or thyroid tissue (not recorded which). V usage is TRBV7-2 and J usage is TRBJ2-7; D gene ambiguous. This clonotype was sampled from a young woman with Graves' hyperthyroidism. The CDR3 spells CASSQGPEQYF. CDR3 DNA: TGCGCCAGCAGCCAAGGGCCGGAGCAGTACTTC.